This TCR beta chain is from a study of T-cell reconstitution after alpha-beta-depleted transplantation in children (dated by TCRdb to 2016 to 2017). As for the study more broadly: Using TCR repertoire profiling, the study quantitatively followed how T-cell immune reconstitution unfolded in children after TCRalphabeta/CD19-depleted allogeneic hematopoietic cell transplantation.

Ten or more counts support this clonotype. Which antigen it targets is not known. No base quality information exists; no much larger clone differs at one position. Spanning cysteine to phenylalanine, the CDR3 consists of 16 amino acids. The retained sequence is limited to the CDR3, 48 bases, with the frame set at the first base. CDR1 and CDR2 are read off the germline V gene as SGHVS and FQNEAQ. V lost 4 bases and J lost 6 bases; the stretch between them is 21 bases long. The method behind the library was PCR. The run used an Illumina HiSeq 2500. TCR library preparation used molecular barcoding, with unique molecular identifiers applied to normalize quantification of the TCRbeta repertoire. Clones were called with MiXCR by TCRdb after fastp trimmed the public reads at Q25, and only in-frame beta chains were retained. Records with the same CDR3 protein are collapsed into one entry carrying the most frequent genes and DNA. The sample table shows 150,000 to 250,000 distinct CDR3 sequences, and just over 14% are seen once. The top ten clonotypes cover about 13% of the sample.

In this chain, TRBV7-8 is recombined with TRBJ1-2; the D gene lacks a confident call. Here the sequenced sample was PBMCs from the stem cell graft donor, taken from the stem cell graft. The TCR sequence derives from a human donor who donated a stem cell graft to a child with acute lymphoblastic leukemia. The sequence in DNA is TGTGCCAGCAGCTCAGAGACGATCGGGGTGGGCGATGGCTACACCTTC. Translated, it gives CASSSETIGVGDGYTF. This CDR3, with the reference TRBV7-8 and TRBJ1-2 proteins standing in past its ends, gives the full variable domain GAGVSQSPRYKVAKRGQDVALRCDPISGHVSLFWYQQALGQGPEFLTYFQNEAQLDKSGLPSDRFFAERPEGSVSTLKIQRTQQEDSAVYLCASSSETIGVGDGYTFGSGTRLTVV.